This T cell receptor (beta chain) was recovered during a study of cytomegalovirus exposure and HLA in healthy donors. The study, taken as a whole, reports: There were some V segments, including TRBV6-2 and TRBV6-3, excluded as indistinguishable.

Comment on this clone: Antigen: not known.

The CDR3 runs 16 residues. The germline V gene has CDR1 MNHEY and CDR2 SVGAGI. The junction had 10 bases not matched to a gene; V was cut back by 4 bases and J by 2 bases. The PCR contained 60 Vbeta and 13 Jbeta primers. Libraries were prepared by immunoSEQ multiplex PCR; TCRdb keeps only in-frame clonotypes and omits some of them. The table records more than 100,000 clones, about two thirds of them present only once. The sequence was obtained from a woman in her thirties or forties in good health and CMV-seronegative. The chain employs TRBV6-5 and TRBJ1-1; 7 nucleotides match TRBD1. The source material was PBMCs. As DNA, the CDR3 is TGTGCCAGCAGTTCCAGACAGGGCCGTGGAAACACTGAAGCTTTCTTT. This codes for CASSSRQGRGNTEAFF.